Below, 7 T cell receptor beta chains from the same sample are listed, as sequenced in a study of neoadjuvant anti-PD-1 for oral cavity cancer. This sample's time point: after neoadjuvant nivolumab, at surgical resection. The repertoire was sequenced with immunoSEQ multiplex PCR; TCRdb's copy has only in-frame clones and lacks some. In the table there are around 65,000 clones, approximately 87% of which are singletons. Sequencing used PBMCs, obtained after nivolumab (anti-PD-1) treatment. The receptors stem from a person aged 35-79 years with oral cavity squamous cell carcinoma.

This CDR3 reads CASRLVPGLDEKLFF. CDR3 DNA sequence: TGTGCAAGTCGCTTAGTCCCAGGGCTGGATGAAAAACTGTTTTTT. This chain joins TRBV12-2 and TRBJ1-4; TRBD1 is the table's D call and was not checked against the DNA. TRBV12-2 is a pseudogene segment. The CDR3 spans 15 residues.

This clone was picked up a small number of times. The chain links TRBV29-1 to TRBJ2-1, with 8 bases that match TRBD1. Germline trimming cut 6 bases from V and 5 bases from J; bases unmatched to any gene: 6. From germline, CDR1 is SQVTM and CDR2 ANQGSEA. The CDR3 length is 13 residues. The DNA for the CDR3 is TGCAGCGTACCGGGACAGGTAAACAATGAGCAGTTCTTC. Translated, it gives CSVPGQVNNEQFF.

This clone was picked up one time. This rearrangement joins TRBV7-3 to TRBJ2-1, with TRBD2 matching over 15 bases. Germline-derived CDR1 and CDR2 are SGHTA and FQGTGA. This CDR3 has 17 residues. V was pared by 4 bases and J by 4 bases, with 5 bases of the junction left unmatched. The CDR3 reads CASSSRTSGGAYNEQFF. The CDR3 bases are TGTGCCAGCAGCTCCAGGACTAGCGGGGGGGCTTACAATGAGCAGTTCTTC. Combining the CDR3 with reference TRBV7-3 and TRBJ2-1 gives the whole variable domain GAGVSQTPSNKVTEKGKYVELRCDPISGHTALYWYRQSLGQGPEFLIYFQGTGAADDSGLPNDRFFAVRPEGSVSTLKIQRTERGDSAVYLCASSSRTSGGAYNEQFFGPGTRLTVL.

The CDR3, as DNA: TGTGCCAGTAGTCATTTACGCAACAATCAGCCCCAGCATTTT. The encoded protein is CASSHLRNNQPQHF. V is TRBV19 and J is TRBJ1-5; D is undetermined. Trimming shortened V by 5 bases and J by 3 bases, and 11 bases separated the two germline ends. In germline, CDR1 is LNHDA, CDR2 SQIVND (reference sequence). CDR3 length: 14 amino acids. The variable domain in full, completed from reference TRBV19 and TRBJ1-5, reads DGGITQSPKYLFRKEGQNVTLSCEQNLNHDAMYWYRQDPGQGLRLIYYSQIVNDFQKGDIAEGYSVSREKKESFPLTVTSAQKNPTAFYLCASSHLRNNQPQHFGDGTRLSIL.

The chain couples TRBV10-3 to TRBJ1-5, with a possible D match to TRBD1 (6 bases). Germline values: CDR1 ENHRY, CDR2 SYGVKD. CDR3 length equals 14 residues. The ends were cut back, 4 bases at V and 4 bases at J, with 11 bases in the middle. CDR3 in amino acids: CAISGGTRNQPQHF. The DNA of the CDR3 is TGTGCCATCAGTGGGGGGACAAGAAATCAGCCCCAGCATTTT.

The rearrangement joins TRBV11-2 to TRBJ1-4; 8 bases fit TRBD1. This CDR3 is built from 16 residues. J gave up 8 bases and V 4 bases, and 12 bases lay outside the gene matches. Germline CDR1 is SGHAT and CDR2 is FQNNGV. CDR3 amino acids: CASSSIRGQRGEKLFF. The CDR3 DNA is TGTGCCAGCAGCTCCATCAGGGGGCAAAGGGGCGAAAAACTGTTTTTT.

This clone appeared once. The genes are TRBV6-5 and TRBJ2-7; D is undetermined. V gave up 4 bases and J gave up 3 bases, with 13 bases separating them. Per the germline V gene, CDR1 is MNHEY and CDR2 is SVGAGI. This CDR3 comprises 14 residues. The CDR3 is CASSSLLMGYEQYF. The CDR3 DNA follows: TGTGCCAGCAGTTCCCTCTTAATGGGCTACGAGCAGTACTTC.